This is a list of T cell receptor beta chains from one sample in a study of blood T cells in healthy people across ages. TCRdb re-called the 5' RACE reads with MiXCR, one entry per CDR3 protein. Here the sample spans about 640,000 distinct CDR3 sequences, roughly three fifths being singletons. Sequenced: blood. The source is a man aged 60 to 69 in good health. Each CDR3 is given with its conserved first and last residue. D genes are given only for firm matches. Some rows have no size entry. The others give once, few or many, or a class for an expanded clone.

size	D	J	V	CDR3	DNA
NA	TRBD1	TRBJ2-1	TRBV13	CASSTGQGITNEQFF	TGTGCCAGCAGCACCGGACAGGGGATCACCAATGAGCAGTTCTTC
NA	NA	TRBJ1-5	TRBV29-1	CSIGGYGNQPQHF	TGCAGCATTGGCGGATACGGCAATCAGCCCCAGCATTTT
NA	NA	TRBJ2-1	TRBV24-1	CATSEWGSSRENEQFF	TGTGCCACCAGTGAATGGGGTTCATCACGGGAGAATGAGCAGTTCTTC
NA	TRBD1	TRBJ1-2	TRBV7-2	CASRVVQGVNYGYTF	TGTGCCAGCAGGGTAGTGCAGGGGGTAAACTATGGCTACACCTTC
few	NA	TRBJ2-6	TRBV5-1	CASSLDPSSGANVLTF	TGCGCCAGCAGCTTGGATCCGTCCTCTGGGGCCAACGTCCTGACTTTC
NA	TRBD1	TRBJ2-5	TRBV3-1	CASSRAQGPQETQYF	TGTGCCAGCAGCCGCGCACAGGGGCCCCAAGAGACCCAGTACTTC
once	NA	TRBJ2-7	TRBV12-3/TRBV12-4	CASRPPVGAAGSSYEQYF	TGTGCCAGCAGGCCCCCGGTTGGAGCGGCTGGTTCAAGCTACGAGCAGTACTTC
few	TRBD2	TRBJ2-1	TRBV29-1	CSVDTSGVNEQFF	TGCAGCGTTGACACTAGCGGGGTAAATGAGCAGTTCTTC
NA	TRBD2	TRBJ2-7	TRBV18	CASSQTSGGIYNEQYF	TGTGCCAGCTCTCAGACTAGCGGGGGAATATACAATGAGCAGTACTTC
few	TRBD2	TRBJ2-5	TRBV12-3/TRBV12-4	CASSPGRVAAQETQYF	TGTGCCAGCAGTCCAGGGAGGGTAGCGGCGCAAGAGACCCAGTACTTC
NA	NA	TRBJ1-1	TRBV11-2	CASSVSRSNTEAFF	TGTGCCAGCAGCGTATCACGTTCGAACACTGAAGCTTTCTTT
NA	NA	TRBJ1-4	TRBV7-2	CASSQRALNEKLFF	TGTGCCAGCAGCCAACGGGCCCTTAATGAAAAACTGTTTTTT
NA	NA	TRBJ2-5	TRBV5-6	CASSTMAREETQYF	TGTGCCAGCAGCACGATGGCCCGCGAAGAGACCCAGTACTTC
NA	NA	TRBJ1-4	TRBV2	CASRETGGPNEKLFF	TGTGCCAGCAGGGAAACAGGCGGCCCTAATGAAAAACTGTTTTTT
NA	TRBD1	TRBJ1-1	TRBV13	CASSAIQGEAFF	TGTGCCAGCAGCGCGATACAGGGGGAAGCTTTCTTT
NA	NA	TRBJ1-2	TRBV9	CASSAYQGWDGYTF	TGTGCCAGCAGCGCTTACCAGGGATGGGATGGCTACACCTTC
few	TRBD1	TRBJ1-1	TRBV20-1	CSARRGGGNTEAFF	TGCAGTGCTAGGAGAGGGGGCGGGAACACTGAAGCTTTCTTT
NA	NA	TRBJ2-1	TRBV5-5	CASSSLGPFNNEQFF	TGCGCCAGCAGCTCCCTCGGGCCTTTCAACAATGAGCAGTTCTTC
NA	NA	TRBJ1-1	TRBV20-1	CSAGPFTEAFF	TGCAGTGCGGGACCGTTCACTGAAGCTTTCTTT
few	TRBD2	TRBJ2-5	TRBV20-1	CSAITSVGTQYF	TGCAGTGCCATTACTAGCGTGGGGACCCAGTACTTC
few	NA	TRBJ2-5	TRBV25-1	CASSEYRGARGETQYF	TGTGCCAGCAGTGAATACAGGGGGGCTCGAGGAGAGACCCAGTACTTC
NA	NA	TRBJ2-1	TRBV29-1	CSVDPNTSSEQFF	TGCAGCGTTGACCCCAATACTAGCAGTGAGCAGTTCTTC
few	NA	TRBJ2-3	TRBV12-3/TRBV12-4	CASSFGTGQYF	TGTGCCAGCAGTTTTGGAACGGGGCAGTATTTT
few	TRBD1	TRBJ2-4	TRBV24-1	CATSADRVWERTKNIQYF	TGTGCCACCAGTGCGGACAGGGTTTGGGAGAGGACCAAAAACATTCAGTACTTC
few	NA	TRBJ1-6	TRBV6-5	CASSLQGKYNSPLHF	TGTGCCAGCAGCCTTCAGGGGAAGTATAATTCACCCCTCCACTTT
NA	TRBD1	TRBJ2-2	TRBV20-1	CSASGGQGSNTGELFF	TGCAGTGCTAGTGGGGGACAGGGATCGAACACCGGGGAGCTGTTTTTT
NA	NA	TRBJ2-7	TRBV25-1	CASSAPLGEQYF	TGTGCCAGCAGTGCCCCCCTGGGAGAGCAGTACTTC
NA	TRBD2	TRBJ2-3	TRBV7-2	CASSPRVLAGLDTDTQYF	TGTGCCAGCAGCCCCAGGGTACTAGCGGGACTAGACACAGATACGCAGTATTTT
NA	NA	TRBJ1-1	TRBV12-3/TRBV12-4	CASNQGGEAFF	TGTGCCAGCAACCAGGGTGGTGAAGCTTTCTTT
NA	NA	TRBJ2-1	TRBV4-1	CASSQLTGTRRSNEQFF	TGCGCCAGCAGCCAACTTACCGGGACAAGAAGGTCCAATGAGCAGTTCTTC
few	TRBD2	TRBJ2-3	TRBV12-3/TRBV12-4	CASTLAGAPTDTQYF	TGTGCCAGCACCCTAGCGGGGGCCCCCACAGATACGCAGTATTTT
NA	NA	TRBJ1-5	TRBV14	CASSQTGTGSLQHF	TGTGCCAGCAGCCAAACAGGGACGGGGTCTCTCCAGCATTTT
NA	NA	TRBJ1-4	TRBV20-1	CSASRHGEGEKLFF	TGCAGTGCTAGTCGGCATGGGGAGGGAGAAAAACTGTTTTTT
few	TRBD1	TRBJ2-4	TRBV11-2	CASSLAGTGVWDIQYF	TGTGCCAGCAGCTTGGCCGGGACAGGGGTTTGGGACATTCAGTACTTC
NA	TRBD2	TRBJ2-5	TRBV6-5	CASSYPTSGGTQYF	TGTGCCAGCAGTTATCCGACTAGCGGTGGGACCCAGTACTTC
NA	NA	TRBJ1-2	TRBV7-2	CASMPGAGYTF	TGTGCCAGCATGCCTGGGGCTGGCTACACCTTC
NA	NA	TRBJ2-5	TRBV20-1	CSASGDEETQYF	TGCAGTGCTAGCGGGGATGAAGAGACCCAGTACTTC
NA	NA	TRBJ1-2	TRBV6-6	CASVDGGLHYGYTF	TGTGCCAGCGTGGATGGGGGTCTCCACTATGGCTACACCTTC
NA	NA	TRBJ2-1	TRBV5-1	CASRFSSGNSYNEQFF	TGCGCCAGCAGGTTCAGTTCGGGTAACTCCTACAATGAGCAGTTCTTC
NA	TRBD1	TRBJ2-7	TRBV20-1	CSAPRDSSYEQYF	TGCAGTGCCCCGAGGGACAGCTCCTACGAGCAGTACTTC
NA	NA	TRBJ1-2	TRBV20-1	CSATAPGRKGYTF	TGCAGTGCTACCGCACCGGGGAGGAAAGGCTACACCTTC
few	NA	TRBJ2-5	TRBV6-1	CASRLKGDTAWETQYF	TGTGCCAGCAGACTCAAAGGGGACACCGCCTGGGAGACCCAGTACTTC
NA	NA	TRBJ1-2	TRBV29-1	CSVTGVNYGYTF	TGCAGCGTCACGGGGGTTAACTATGGCTACACCTTC
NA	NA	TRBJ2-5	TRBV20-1	CSARGGQQETQYF	TGCAGTGCTAGGGGGGGTCAACAAGAGACCCAGTACTTC
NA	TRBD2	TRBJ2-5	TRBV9	CASSASGRETQYF	TGTGCCAGCAGCGCCAGCGGGAGGGAGACCCAGTACTTC
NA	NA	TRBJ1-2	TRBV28	CASKRFDYGYTF	TGTGCCAGCAAGAGGTTCGACTATGGCTACACCTTC
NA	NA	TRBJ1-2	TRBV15	CATRDFGTGHGYTF	TGTGCCACCAGAGATTTTGGAACGGGGCATGGCTACACCTTC
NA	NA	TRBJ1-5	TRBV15	CATNQQGYSNQPQHF	TGTGCCACCAACCAACAGGGATATAGCAATCAGCCCCAGCATTTT
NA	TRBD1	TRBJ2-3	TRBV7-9	CASSESTGSDTQYF	TGTGCCAGCAGCGAATCGACAGGGTCGGATACGCAGTATTTT
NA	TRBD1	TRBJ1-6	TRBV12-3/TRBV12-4	CASSPSGTGAYNSPLHF	TGTGCCAGCAGTCCCTCCGGGACAGGGGCGTATAATTCACCCCTCCACTTT